Shown below are 10 T cell receptor beta chains from a single sample sequenced in a study of shared clonotypes between healthy human individuals. Profiled with immunoSEQ multiplex PCR; TCRdb holds only in-frame clones, not every one. The sample consists of 600,000 or so clones, approximately 95% of them appearing once. Terminally differentiated effector memory CD45RA+ cells were excluded from the naive CD8 cells, which were CD45RO-negative and positively selected for CCR7. Sequenced material: naive CD8+ T cells sorted from blood. These TCRs come from a woman in her twenties or thirties in good health.

The rearrangement links TRBV4-1 to TRBJ2-7; 9 bases are shared with TRBD2. The germline CDR1 and CDR2 sequences are MGHRA and YSYEKL. The junction had 6 bases not matched to a gene; V was cut back by 0 bases and J by 3 bases. The CDR3 is 16 amino acids. CDR3 DNA: TGCGCCAGCAGCCAAGATGCGGGAGGGGGGGGCTACGAGCAGTACTTC. This gives the protein CASSQDAGGGGYEQYF.

The chain uses TRBV7-3 and TRBJ2-1, with D perhaps TRBD1 or TRBD2 (5 bases each). Germline CDR1 reads SGHTA; CDR2 reads FQGTGA. Deletions cut 4 bases from V and 2 bases from J, with 15 bases between. This CDR3 is 16 amino acids long. For the CDR3, the DNA is TGTGCCAGCAGCTCGGGACCACCGGTTCCCTACAATGAGCAGTTCTTC. Translation gives CASSSGPPVPYNEQFF.

The genes are TRBV6-5 and TRBJ1-2; no definite D call. Germline V gene lookup returns CDR1 MNHEY and CDR2 SVGAGI. V lost 2 bases and J lost 6, with 4 bases in between. The CDR3 loop spans 11 amino acids. The CDR3 nucleotides are TGTGCCAGCAGTTACGGGGATGGCTACACCTTC. It encodes CASSYGDGYTF.

This clone was seen once. V and J are TRBV27 and TRBJ2-7, with a possible D match to TRBD2 (5 bases). Germline V gives CDR1 MNHEY, CDR2 SMNVEV (reference sequence). This CDR3 has 14 amino acids. V was cut by 7 bases and J by 2 bases, with 15 bases left in between. The CDR3 coding sequence is TGTGCCAGCACCCATATCATCGGGGCCTACGAGCAGTACTTC. It codes for CASTHIIGAYEQYF.

The chain is built from TRBV28 and TRBJ1-1, with D possibly matching TRBD1 (5 bases). The CDR3 consists of 15 residues. Germline CDR1 is MDHEN and CDR2 is SYDVKM. V shed 3 bases and J shed 8 bases, with 19 bases lying between them. The CDR3 bases are TGTGCCAGCAGTTTGGGGGTGAATTTGGTTGACGAAGCTTTCTTT. This gives the protein CASSLGVNLVDEAFF.

V and J are TRBV2 and TRBJ2-7; 12 bases fit TRBD1. Germline CDR1 is SNHLY and CDR2 is FYNNEI. The CDR3 extends over 15 amino acids. The junction had 11 bases not matched to a gene; V was cut back by 8 bases and J by 6 bases. The CDR3 DNA reads as TGTGCCAGCCTCCAAAGGGACAGGGGGCGTAGCGAGCAGTACTTC. It codes for CASLQRDRGRSEQYF.

The chain has TRBV19 and TRBJ2-2; no clear D. The CDR3 is made up of 11 amino acids. From germline, CDR1 is LNHDA and CDR2 SQIVND (reference sequence). The germline V and J ends were trimmed by 7 bases and 6 bases, with 6 bases remaining between them. This CDR3 reads CASTGPGELFF. The DNA of the CDR3 is TGTGCCAGTACAGGACCCGGGGAGCTGTTTTTT.

The chain recombines TRBV6-6 with TRBJ2-7, with 8 bases matching TRBD1. Germline trimming cut 2 bases from V and 5 bases from J; bases unmatched to any gene: 8. The CDR3 has 15 amino acids. Germline CDR1 and CDR2: MNHNY and SVGAGI (reference sequence). The CDR3 spells CASSYTGQGYDEQYF. The CDR3, as DNA: TGTGCCAGCAGTTACACCGGACAGGGATACGACGAGCAGTACTTC.

This sequence joins TRBV4-2 and TRBJ2-7; 10 bases fit TRBD2. This CDR3 spans 17 amino acids. V lost 4 bases, J lost 2 bases, and 11 bases stayed unmatched. Germline-derived CDR1 and CDR2 are LGHNA and YNFKEQ. The CDR3 DNA is TGTGCCAGCAGCCCCGCAGGAGGTAGCGGGGGGCCCTACGAGCAGTACTTC. Translation: CASSPAGGSGGPYEQYF.

The table lists this clone with a count of one. The gene calls are TRBV11-2 and TRBJ2-5; the match to TRBD2 covers 9 bases. Trimming took 5 bases from V and 4 from J; bases not matched to a gene: 2. Germline CDR1 reads SGHAT; CDR2 reads FQNNGV. This CDR3 spans 13 amino acids. CDR3 DNA sequence: TGTGCCAGCAGCGGGACTAGCTTAGAGACCCAGTACTTC. Translating gives CASSGTSLETQYF.